These 4 T cell receptor beta chains originate from one sample sequenced in a study of blood T cell repertoires in COVID-19. The data were produced by immunoSEQ multiplex PCR, yet TCRdb's version contains in-frame clones alone and is incomplete. Of 110,000 to 150,000 clones listed, 70% to 85% are singletons. The sequenced sample was PBMCs or T cells enriched from blood (not recorded which). These TCRs come from a man aged 50 or older who had recovered from COVID-19.

The V gene is TRBV19, the J gene TRBJ2-1, with 10 bases fitting TRBD2. Germline V gene lookup returns CDR1 LNHDA and CDR2 SQIVND (reference sequence). The length of the CDR3 is 14 residues. V shed 7 bases and J 7 bases; nucleotides not matched to a gene: 7. CDR3 in amino acids: CASNGLAGENEQFF. As DNA, the CDR3 is TGTGCCAGTAATGGGCTAGCGGGGGAGAATGAGCAGTTCTTC.

The chain recombines TRBV4-3 with TRBJ2-6; a possible D gene is TRBD1 (5 bases). The CDR3 sequence is 17 residues long. Germline V lookup: CDR1 LGHNA, CDR2 YSLEER. Trimming pared 1 base from V and 4 bases from J, leaving 14 bases between. The CDR3 loop reads CASSQAEQGTGANVLTF. CDR3 coding DNA: TGCGCCAGCAGCCAAGCGGAGCAGGGAACAGGGGCCAACGTCCTGACTTTC.

The V and J genes are TRBV15 and TRBJ2-1, with D possibly TRBD2 on 7 matching bases. Germline assignment: CDR1 LNHNV and CDR2 YYDKDF (reference sequence). V was cut by 0 bases and J by 0 bases, with 12 bases left in between. The CDR3 loop spans 17 amino acids. CDR3 residues: CATSRDPGGSSYNEQFF. The CDR3 DNA reads as TGTGCCACCAGCAGAGATCCGGGGGGCAGCTCCTACAATGAGCAGTTCTTC.

This clone is medium-sized. This chain connects TRBV15 to TRBJ2-3, with D tentatively TRBD1 (6 bases). Trimming shortened V by 5 bases and J by 3 bases, and 18 bases separated the two germline ends. The CDR3 is made up of 16 amino acids. CDR1 and CDR2 from the germline V gene are LNHNV and YYDKDF (reference sequence). In DNA form, the CDR3 reads TGTGCCACCAGCTTCCTACAGGGCTCCGGGACAGATACGCAGTATTTT. Translating it yields CATSFLQGSGTDTQYF.